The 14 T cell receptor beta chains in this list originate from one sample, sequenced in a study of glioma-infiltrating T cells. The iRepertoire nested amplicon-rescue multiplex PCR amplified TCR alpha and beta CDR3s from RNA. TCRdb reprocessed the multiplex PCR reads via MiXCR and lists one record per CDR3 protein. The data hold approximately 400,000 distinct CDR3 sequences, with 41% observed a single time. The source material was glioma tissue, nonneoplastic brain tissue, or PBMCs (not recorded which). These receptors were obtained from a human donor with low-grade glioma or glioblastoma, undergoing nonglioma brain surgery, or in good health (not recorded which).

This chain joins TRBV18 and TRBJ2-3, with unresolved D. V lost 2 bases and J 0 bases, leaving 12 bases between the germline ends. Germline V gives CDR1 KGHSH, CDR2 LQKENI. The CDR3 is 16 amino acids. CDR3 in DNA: TGTGCCAGCTCACCAACGAACTACCGAAGCACAGATACGCAGTATTTT. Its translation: CASSPTNYRSTDTQYF.

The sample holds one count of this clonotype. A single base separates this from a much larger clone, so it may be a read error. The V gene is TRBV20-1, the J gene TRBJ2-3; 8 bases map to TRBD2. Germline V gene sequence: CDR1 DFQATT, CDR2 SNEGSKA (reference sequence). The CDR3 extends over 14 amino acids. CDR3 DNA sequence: TGCAGTGCCCCCGTAGGCGGGAGGACAGATACGCGGTATTTT. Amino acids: CSAPVGGRTDTRYF.

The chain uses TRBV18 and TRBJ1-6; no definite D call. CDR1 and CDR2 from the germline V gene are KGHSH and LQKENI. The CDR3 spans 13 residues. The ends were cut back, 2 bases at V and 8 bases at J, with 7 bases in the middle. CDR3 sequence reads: CASSPGGDSPLHF. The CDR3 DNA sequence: TGTGCCAGCTCACCAGGCGGGGATTCACCCCTCCACTTT. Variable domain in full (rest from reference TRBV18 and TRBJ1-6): NAGVMQNPRHLVRRRGQEARLRCSPMKGHSHVYWYRQLPEEGLKFMVYLQKENIIDESGMPKERFSAEFPKEGPSILRIQQVVRGDSAAYFCASSPGGDSPLHFGNGTRLTVT.

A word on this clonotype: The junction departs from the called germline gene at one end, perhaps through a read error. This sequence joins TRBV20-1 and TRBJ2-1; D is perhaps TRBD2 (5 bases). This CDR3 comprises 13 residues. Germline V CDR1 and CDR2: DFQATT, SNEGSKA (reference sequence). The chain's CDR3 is CSAQTNIDNDQFF. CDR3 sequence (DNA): TGCAGTGCTCAGACTAACATCGACAATGATCAGTTCTTC.

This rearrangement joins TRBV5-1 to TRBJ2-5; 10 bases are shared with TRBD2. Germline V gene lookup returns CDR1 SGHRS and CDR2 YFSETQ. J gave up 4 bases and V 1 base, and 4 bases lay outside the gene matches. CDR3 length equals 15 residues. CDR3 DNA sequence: TGCGCCAGCAGCTTGCTAGCGGGAGTTCCAGAGACCCAGTACTTC. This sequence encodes CASSLLAGVPETQYF.

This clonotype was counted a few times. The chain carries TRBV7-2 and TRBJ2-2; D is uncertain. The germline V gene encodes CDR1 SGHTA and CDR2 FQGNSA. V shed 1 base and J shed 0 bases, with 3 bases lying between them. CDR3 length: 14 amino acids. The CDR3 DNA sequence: TGTGCCAGCAGCTTAGTTTCGAACACCGGGGAGCTGTTTTTT. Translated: CASSLVSNTGELFF. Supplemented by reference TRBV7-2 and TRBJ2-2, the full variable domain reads GAGVSQSPSNKVTEKGKDVELRCDPISGHTALYWYRQSLGQGLEFLIYFQGNSAPDKSGLPSDRFSAERTGGSVSTLTIQRTQQEDSAVYLCASSLVSNTGELFFGEGSRLTVL.

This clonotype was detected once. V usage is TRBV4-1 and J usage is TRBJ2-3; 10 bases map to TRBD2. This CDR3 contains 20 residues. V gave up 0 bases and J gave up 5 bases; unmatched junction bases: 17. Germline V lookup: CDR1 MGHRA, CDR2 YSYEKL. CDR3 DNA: TGCGCCAGCAGCCAAGATCCCCGGAGGAGCCTAGCGGGAGTAAGAGATACGCAGTATTTT. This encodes CASSQDPRRSLAGVRDTQYF.

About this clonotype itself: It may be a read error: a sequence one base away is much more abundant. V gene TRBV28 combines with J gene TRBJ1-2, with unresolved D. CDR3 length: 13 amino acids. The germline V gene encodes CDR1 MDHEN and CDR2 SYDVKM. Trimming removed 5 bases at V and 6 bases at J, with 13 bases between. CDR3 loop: CASSPYSGDGYTF. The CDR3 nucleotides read TGTGCCAGCAGTCCCTATTCTGGGGATGGCTACACCTTC.

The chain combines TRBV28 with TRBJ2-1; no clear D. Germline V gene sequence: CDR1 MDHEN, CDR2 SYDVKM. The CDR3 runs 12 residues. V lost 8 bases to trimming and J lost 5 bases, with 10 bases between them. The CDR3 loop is CASLGRDNEQFF. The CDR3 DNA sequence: TGTGCCAGCCTCGGGCGAGACAATGAGCAGTTCTTC.

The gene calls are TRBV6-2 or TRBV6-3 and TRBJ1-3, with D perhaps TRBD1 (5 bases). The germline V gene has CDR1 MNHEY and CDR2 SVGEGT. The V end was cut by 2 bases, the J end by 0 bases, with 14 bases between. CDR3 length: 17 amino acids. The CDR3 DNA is TGTGCCAGCAGTTACGTGTCAGGGCCCAGCTCTGGAAACACCATATATTTT. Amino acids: CASSYVSGPSSGNTIYF.

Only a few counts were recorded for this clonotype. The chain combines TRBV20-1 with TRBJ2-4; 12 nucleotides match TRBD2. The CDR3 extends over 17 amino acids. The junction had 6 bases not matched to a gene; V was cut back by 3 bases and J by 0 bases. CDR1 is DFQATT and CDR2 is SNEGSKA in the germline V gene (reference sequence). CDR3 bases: TGCAGTGCTAGGTTCCTAGCGGGAGGGCTAGCCAAAAACATTCAGTACTTC. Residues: CSARFLAGGLAKNIQYF.

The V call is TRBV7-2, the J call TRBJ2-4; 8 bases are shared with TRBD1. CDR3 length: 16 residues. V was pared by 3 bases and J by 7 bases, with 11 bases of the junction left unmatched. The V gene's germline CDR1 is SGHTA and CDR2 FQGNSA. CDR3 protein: CASSFRGTGVKNIQYF. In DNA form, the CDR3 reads TGTGCCAGCAGCTTTCGGGGGACAGGAGTTAAGAACATTCAGTACTTC.

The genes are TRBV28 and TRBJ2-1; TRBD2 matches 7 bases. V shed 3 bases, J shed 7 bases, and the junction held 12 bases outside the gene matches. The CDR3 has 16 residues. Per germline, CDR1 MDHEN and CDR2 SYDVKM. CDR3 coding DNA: TGTGCCAGCAGTTTGTCTCGAGGAGCGGGAAAGAATGAGCAGTTCTTC. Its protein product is CASSLSRGAGKNEQFF.

The CDR3 spells CSAKGAGANVLTF. The CDR3 region has the DNA TGCAGTGCCAAAGGGGCCGGGGCCAACGTCCTGACTTTC. The chain has TRBV20-1 and TRBJ2-6; weak D call: TRBD1 (5 bases). This CDR3 region has 13 residues. Germline V CDR1 and CDR2: DFQATT, SNEGSKA (reference sequence). Trimming left V 6 bases short and J 4 bases short, with 10 bases between.